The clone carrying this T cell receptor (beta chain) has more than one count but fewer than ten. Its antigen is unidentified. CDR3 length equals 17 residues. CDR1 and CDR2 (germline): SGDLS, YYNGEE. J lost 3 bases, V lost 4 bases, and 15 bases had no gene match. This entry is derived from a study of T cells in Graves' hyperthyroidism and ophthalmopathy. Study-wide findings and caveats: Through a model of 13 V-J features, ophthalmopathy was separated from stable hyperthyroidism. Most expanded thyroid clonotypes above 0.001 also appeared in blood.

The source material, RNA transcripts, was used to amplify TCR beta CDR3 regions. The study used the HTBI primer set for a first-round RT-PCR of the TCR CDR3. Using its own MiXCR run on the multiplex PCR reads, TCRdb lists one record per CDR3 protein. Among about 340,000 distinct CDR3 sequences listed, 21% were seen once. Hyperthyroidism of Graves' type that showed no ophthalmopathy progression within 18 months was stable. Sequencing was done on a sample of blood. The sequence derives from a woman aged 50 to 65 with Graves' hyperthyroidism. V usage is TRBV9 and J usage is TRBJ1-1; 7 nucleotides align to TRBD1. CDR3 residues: CASSLSRGTGTDTEAFF. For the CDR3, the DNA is TGTGCCAGCAGCTTAAGTAGAGGGACCGGGACAGACACTGAAGCTTTCTTT.